This T cell receptor (beta chain) emerged from a study of blood T cell repertoires in COVID-19. Background on the study: Nucleic acid was either cDNA or gDNA, and it came from T cells, B-cell-depleted T cells, or PBMCs.

Per the germline V gene, CDR1 is LGHDT and CDR2 is YNNKEL (reference sequence). The CDR3 covers 17 residues. Trimming left V 4 bases short and J 1 base short, with 16 bases between. Original data processing: Amplifying reference gene primers gave estimates of nucleated cell counts. Profiling relied on immunoSEQ multiplex PCR, and the TCRdb table lists in-frame clones only, not all of them. V and J calls and clone size are as listed in that table; D and trimming were resolved from the DNA. The data show about 220,000 clones, approximately 84% seen once. Sequencing used peripheral blood. The chain recombines TRBV3-1 (or the pseudogene TRBV3-2) with TRBJ1-4, with D maybe TRBD1 (5 bases). The receptor's source is a woman under 40 who had recovered from COVID-19. The CDR3 nucleotides read TGTGCCAGCAGCCCCTTCCGGAGGGGCTTAACTAATGAAAAACTGTTTTTT. Amino acid sequence: CASSPFRRGLTNEKLFF.